The 9 T cell receptor beta chains given below trace back to one sample, sequenced in a study of OX40 agonist ivuxolimab in advanced cancers. Data came from immunoSEQ multiplex PCR; TCRdb stores just in-frame clones and leaves some out. The table includes about 94,000 clones, about 90% detected once. The material was CD4+ or CD8+ T cells sorted from blood, obtained in a trial of the OX40 agonist ivuxolimab. The source of these receptors is an adult with an advanced solid tumor such as melanoma, head and neck, liver or kidney cancer.

This chain links TRBV6-4 with TRBJ2-1; a possible D gene is TRBD1 (5 bases). The CDR3 covers 13 residues. From germline, CDR1 is MRHNA and CDR2 SNTAGT. V was pared by 2 bases and J by 8 bases, with 10 bases between. The CDR3 region has the DNA TGTGCCAGCAGTGACGGACACCTCCATGAGCAGTTCTTC. Its translation: CASSDGHLHEQFF.

This chain links TRBV6-1 with TRBJ1-2, with 7 bases identical to TRBD1. The junction had 4 bases not matched to a gene; V was cut back by 6 bases and J by 9 bases. CDR3 length equals 11 residues. CDR1 and CDR2 (germline): MNHNS, SASEGT. DNA of the CDR3: TGTGCCAGCAGGTCGGGACAGAGCTACACCTTC. It is translated as CASRSGQSYTF.

The chain employs TRBV4-3 and TRBJ2-2; D uncertain. The germline V gene has CDR1 LGHNA and CDR2 YSLEER. CDR3 length equals 15 residues. With 4 bases removed from V and 3 bases from J, the gap between germline ends came to 12 bases. As DNA, the CDR3 is TGCGCCAGCAGCCGCACCGGGCCCTACACCGGGGAGCTGTTTTTT. Amino acids: CASSRTGPYTGELFF.

The V gene is TRBV7-2, the J gene TRBJ1-3; no clear D. The CDR3 covers 14 residues. Per the germline V gene, CDR1 is SGHTA and CDR2 is FQGNSA. V was trimmed by 8 bases and J by 1 base, leaving 12 bases between them. CDR3: CASGFAGSGNTIYF. The CDR3 coding sequence is TGTGCCAGCGGGTTTGCCGGTTCTGGAAACACCATATATTTT.

This clone has only a few counts. This sequence joins TRBV5-7 and TRBJ1-1; D unresolved. TRBV5-7 carries the ORF label, with uncertain function. The CDR3 contains 12 residues. Between the trimmed V and J ends, which lost 5 bases and 2 bases, there was a span of 7 bases. CDR3: CASSLINTEAFF. CDR3 DNA sequence: TGTGCCAGCAGTCTCATTAACACTGAAGCTTTCTTT.

V is TRBV19 and J is TRBJ1-5, with D maybe TRBD1 (6 bases). V was clipped by 2 bases and J by 4 bases, with 12 bases between them. The CDR3 has 15 residues. CDR1 LNHDA and CDR2 SQIVND come from the germline V gene (reference sequence). The chain's CDR3 is CASSISRTENQPQHF. The CDR3, as DNA: TGTGCCAGTAGTATAAGTCGGACAGAGAATCAGCCCCAGCATTTT.

This chain connects TRBV11-3 to TRBJ2-7; possibly TRBD1 for D (7 bases). Germline CDR1 is SGHNT and CDR2 is YENEEA. The CDR3 totals 16 residues. Between the trimmed V and J ends, which lost 5 bases and 2 bases, there was a span of 19 bases. The CDR3 loop is CASSPPGGGIAYEQYF. CDR3 nucleotides: TGTGCCAGCAGCCCCCCAGGGGGAGGAATCGCCTACGAGCAGTACTTC.

Only one count was recorded for this clone. V and J are TRBV9 and TRBJ2-1; TRBD1 agrees at 9 bases. There are 15 residues in the CDR3. V was pared by 4 bases and J by 8 bases, with 10 bases of the junction left unmatched. Germline CDR1 SGDLS, CDR2 YYNGEE. The CDR3 DNA reads TGTGCCAGCAGCACCCGGGACAGGGTTTTCGATGAGCAGTTCTTC. This encodes CASSTRDRVFDEQFF.

Only one count was recorded for this clone. The CDR3 spells CASSLEGQGATDTQYF. The CDR3 region has the DNA TGCGCCAGCAGCTTGGAGGGGCAGGGGGCCACAGATACGCAGTATTTT. The rearrangement joins TRBV5-1 to TRBJ2-3; TRBD1 agrees at 8 bases. CDR1 and CDR2 (germline): SGHRS, YFSETQ. The V segment lost 0 bases and the J segment 2 bases; nucleotides outside the gene matches: 5. The CDR3 sequence is 16 residues long.